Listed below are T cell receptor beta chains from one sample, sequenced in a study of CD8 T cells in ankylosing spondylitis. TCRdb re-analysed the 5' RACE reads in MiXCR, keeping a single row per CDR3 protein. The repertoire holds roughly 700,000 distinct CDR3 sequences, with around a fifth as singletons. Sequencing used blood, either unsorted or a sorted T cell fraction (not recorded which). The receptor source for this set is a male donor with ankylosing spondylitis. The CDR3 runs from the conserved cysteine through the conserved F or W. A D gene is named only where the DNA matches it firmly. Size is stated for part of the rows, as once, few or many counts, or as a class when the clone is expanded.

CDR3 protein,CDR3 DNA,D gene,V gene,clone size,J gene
CASSYSPTGGAFF,TGTGCCAGCAGTTACTCCCCGACAGGTGGAGCTTTCTTT,.,TRBV6-6,.,TRBJ1-1
CASRTHRAGNMNTEAFF,TGTGCCAGCAGAACACACAGGGCGGGGAACATGAACACTGAAGCTTTCTTT,.,TRBV6-1,.,TRBJ1-1
CASSVGTGGGNEQFF,TGTGCCAGCAGCGTAGGTACAGGTGGCGGCAATGAGCAGTTCTTC,.,TRBV9,.,TRBJ2-1
CATRGRGAREAFF,TGTGCCACCCGGGGGAGGGGGGCTAGGGAAGCTTTCTTT,.,TRBV15,few,TRBJ1-1
CAWRRFTNGKLFF,TGTGCCTGGAGGAGGTTCACTAATGGAAAACTGTTTTTT,.,TRBV30,.,TRBJ1-4
CASSPSMHTQYF,TGCGCCAGCAGCCCAAGCATGCATACGCAGTATTTT,.,TRBV4-1,.,TRBJ2-3
CASSADTNSYEQYF,TGTGCCAGCAGCGCAGACACCAACTCCTACGAGCAGTACTTC,.,TRBV13,few,TRBJ2-7
CASSYGGTGFYEQYF,TGTGCCAGCAGTTACGGAGGGACAGGTTTCTACGAGCAGTACTTC,TRBD1,TRBV6-5,few,TRBJ2-7
CASRLRGQNEKLFF,TGCGCCAGCAGACTACGGGGACAGAATGAAAAACTGTTTTTT,TRBD1,TRBV5-1,few,TRBJ1-4
CASSASARQGASYNEQFF,TGTGCCAGCAGCGCTTCCGCGAGACAGGGGGCTTCCTACAATGAGCAGTTCTTC,TRBD1,TRBV11-2,few,TRBJ2-1
CASSEQETQYF,TGTGCCAGCAGCGAACAAGAGACCCAGTACTTC,.,TRBV7-9,many,TRBJ2-5
CASSYSWFTDTQYF,TGTGCCAGCAGTTACTCCTGGTTCACAGATACGCAGTATTTT,.,TRBV6-2/TRBV6-3,.,TRBJ2-3
CASSRVGYGYTF,TGTGCCAGCAGCAGAGTTGGCTATGGCTACACCTTC,.,TRBV9,.,TRBJ1-2
CASTFGGGGTGELFF,TGCGCCAGCACCTTTGGCGGGGGAGGCACCGGGGAGCTGTTTTTT,TRBD2,TRBV5-1,.,TRBJ2-2
CASSMGLAGAQPTDTQYF,TGCGCCAGCAGCATGGGACTAGCGGGGGCTCAACCCACAGATACGCAGTATTTT,TRBD2,TRBV5-1,.,TRBJ2-3
CSVDQTDTQYF,TGCAGCGTGGACCAAACAGATACGCAGTATTTT,.,TRBV29-1,.,TRBJ2-3
CASGLRDQPQHF,TGTGCTAGTGGTTTGAGGGATCAGCCCCAGCATTTT,.,TRBV12-5,many,TRBJ1-5
CASSRRTGGDGKLFF,TGTGCCAGCAGCCGGAGGACAGGGGGGGATGGAAAACTGTTTTTT,TRBD1,TRBV7-9,.,TRBJ1-4
CASRQSGQDNEQFF,TGTGCCAGCAGACAATCCGGACAGGACAATGAGCAGTTCTTC,TRBD1,TRBV6-2/TRBV6-3,.,TRBJ2-1
CASSLTGVDSPLHF,TGTGCCAGCAGCTTAACAGGGGTAGATTCACCCCTCCACTTT,TRBD1,TRBV7-2,.,TRBJ1-6
CASSFSGTVYEQYF,TGCGCCAGCAGCTTTTCCGGGACAGTCTACGAGCAGTACTTC,TRBD1,TRBV5-1,few,TRBJ2-7
CASSETNWVIGPSSYNEQFF,TGTGCCAGCAGTGAAACAAATTGGGTCATTGGACCGAGCTCCTACAATGAGCAGTTCTTC,.,TRBV6-1,.,TRBJ2-1
CASSHGREVFF,TGCGCCAGCAGCCACGGAAGGGAGGTGTTCTTC,.,TRBV4-1,.,TRBJ2-1
CASSPEGGMETNQPQHF,TGTGCCAGCAGCCCCGAGGGGGGAATGGAAACCAATCAGCCCCAGCATTTT,.,TRBV7-2,few,TRBJ1-5
CASSWTPWSSYEQYF,TGTGCCAGCAGCTGGACCCCATGGAGCTCCTACGAGCAGTACTTC,.,TRBV7-4,.,TRBJ2-7